This TCR beta chain was profiled in a study of OX40 agonist ivuxolimab in advanced cancers. About the research overall: Dose-escalation subjects each had hepatocellular carcinoma, melanoma, renal cell or head and neck cancer. Notes on the study in general: Some of the lowest clonal expansion was seen in partial responders at 0.1-3.0 mg/kg.

Assay used: immunoSEQ multiplex PCR; TCRdb lists only in-frame clones, some missing. The sample has tens of thousands of clones, approximately 81% seen once. The germline V gene has CDR1 SGHNT and CDR2 YYREEE (reference sequence). Between the trimmed V and J ends, which lost 4 bases and 4 bases, there was a span of 14 bases. The CDR3 length is 14 residues. In the case of this clone: Its antigen is currently unknown.

The V and J genes are TRBV5-4 and TRBJ2-5, with D tentatively TRBD2 (6 bases). The TCR originated in an adult with an advanced solid tumor such as melanoma, head and neck, liver or kidney cancer. The sequencing used CD4+ or CD8+ T cells sorted from blood, collected in a trial of the OX40 agonist ivuxolimab. The CDR3 region is CASSGDSGGETQYF. CDR3 coding DNA: TGTGCCAGCAGCGGGGACTCAGGCGGAGAGACCCAGTACTTC.